This entry lists 5 T cell receptor beta chains sequenced from one sample in a study of CD8 T cells in ankylosing spondylitis. MiXCR, run by TCRdb on the 5' RACE reads, gives a single entry per CDR3 protein. The sample carries just over 300,000 distinct CDR3 sequences, 20% recorded once. The specimen sequenced was blood, either unsorted or a sorted T cell fraction (not recorded which). The source of these receptors is a female donor with ankylosing spondylitis or in good health (not recorded which).

In its sample, this clonotype was seen once. J is TRBJ2-1 and V is TRBV7-2; 7 positions match TRBD2. V shed 5 bases, J shed 7 bases, and the junction held 11 bases outside the gene matches. This CDR3 has 15 amino acids. CDR1 and CDR2 from the germline V gene are SGHTA and FQGNSA. The DNA of the CDR3 is TGTGCCAGCAGCGCCGGGACTACCCTTAAAAATGAGCAGTTCTTC. Translation: CASSAGTTLKNEQFF.

CDR3 nucleotides: TGTGCCATCAGTTTCGGACAGAACACCGGGGAGCTGTTTTTT. Amino acid sequence: CAISFGQNTGELFF. The chain links TRBV10-3 to TRBJ2-2; D may be TRBD1 (5 bases). The CDR3 covers 14 residues. Germline V gene sequence: CDR1 ENHRY, CDR2 SYGVKD. Trimming removed 5 bases at V and 1 base at J, with 8 bases between.

The chain carries TRBV6-2 or TRBV6-3 and TRBJ1-1; no definite D call. This CDR3 contains 12 residues. Germline V gene data show CDR1 as MNHEY and CDR2 as SVGEGT. Trimming stripped 2 bases from V and 3 bases from J, with 4 bases between. CDR3 loop: CASSYTYTEAFF. As DNA, the CDR3 is TGTGCCAGCAGTTACACCTACACTGAAGCTTTCTTT.

The V gene is TRBV9, the J gene TRBJ2-1; TRBD2 agrees at 15 bases. Unmatched junction bases numbered 8, after V lost 4 bases and J lost 9 bases. The CDR3 runs 16 residues. Germline CDR1 SGDLS, CDR2 YYNGEE. CDR3 coding DNA: TGTGCCAGCAGCTCGGGACTAGCGGGGGGTGTTGGTGAGCAGTTCTTC. As protein: CASSSGLAGGVGEQFF.

This rearrangement joins TRBV19 to TRBJ2-6, with D perhaps matching TRBD2 (5 bases). V was pared by 3 bases and J by 1 base, with 10 bases between. CDR3 length: 16 amino acids. Germline V gene lookup returns CDR1 LNHDA and CDR2 SQIVND (reference sequence). The CDR3 reads CASSIAAGSGANVLTF. The DNA of the CDR3 is TGTGCCAGTAGTATCGCCGCGGGTTCTGGGGCCAACGTCCTGACTTTC.